Given below is one T cell receptor beta chain in context. This clonotype has a handful of counts. There is no known antigen for this receptor. No base quality information exists; no much larger clone differs at one position. Library prep was done by RT-PCR. The instrument given in TCRdb is Illumina HiSeq 2500. TCRdb's own reprocessing of the public reads used fastp at Q25 and MiXCR and kept productive beta chains. Under each unique CDR3 protein, matching rows form one entry showing the most common genes and DNA. The sample table lists roughly 780,000 distinct CDR3 sequences, roughly 20% of them with a count of one. The leading ten clones occupy roughly a tenth of the sample. V and J are truncated by 0 bases and 5 bases respectively, leaving an intervening sequence of 14 bases. The germline V gene supplies CDR1 SGHTA and CDR2 FQGNSA. The CDR3 goes from the cysteine to the phenylalanine over 15 residues. Only the CDR3 DNA is retained, 45 bases long and in frame from the first base.

This record comes from a study of response to subunit inactivated influenza vaccine (dated by TCRdb to 2016 to 2019). Study-level background: To follow how T cells responded to a trivalent subunit inactivated influenza vaccine, the researchers relied on deep quantitative profiling of the T cell receptor repertoire. Broad study findings and their caveats: The authors proposed that each seasonal influenza vaccination may bring in only a limited number of new T cells.

The clonotype comes from a man aged 50 to 60 who received an inactivated influenza vaccine. Donor details come from another sample of the same person, matched by shared clones. This specimen consisted of PBMCs from blood, obtained around 5 days after vaccination. The sequence joins TRBV7-2 to TRBJ2-7; no confident D gene assignment can be made. The CDR3 region: CASSLASPAPDEQYF. The base sequence is TGTGCCAGCAGCTTAGCTTCCCCCGCCCCCGACGAGCAGTACTTC. Here the CDR3 is joined to the reference TRBV7-2 and TRBJ2-7 genes, and the full variable domain is: GAGVSQSPSNKVTEKGKDVELRCDPISGHTALYWYRQSLGQGLEFLIYFQGNSAPDKSGLPSDRFSAERTGGSVSTLTIQRTQQEDSAVYLCASSLASPAPDEQYFGPGTRLTVT.